One sample yielded the 13 T cell receptor beta chains listed below, sequenced in a study of human T cells and chemical hapten exposure. TCRdb itself ran the RACE reads through MiXCR, one entry per CDR3 protein. The repertoire holds about 97,000 distinct CDR3 sequences, with about 28% as singletons. Documented time point: patch test 3, about 24 weeks after DPC sensitization. Treatment specified: therapeutic diphenylcyclopropenone sensitization with weekly scalp DPC. The sample in question was whole blood, obtained in connection with sensitization to the hapten diphenylcyclopropenone (DPC). The receptors were gathered from a man aged 35 to 55 with alopecia areata. Some clones in this sample may be carry-over from other donors' samples.

V usage is TRBV20-1 and J usage is TRBJ2-7, with D possibly matching TRBD1 (6 bases). The CDR3 is made up of 14 amino acids. The germline V gene encodes CDR1 DFQATT and CDR2 SNEGSKA (reference sequence). V lost 0 bases and J 5 bases, leaving 14 bases between the germline ends. The DNA for the CDR3 is TGCAGTGCTAGAGATCCGGACAGTTGCCACGAGCAGTACTTC. Its translation: CSARDPDSCHEQYF.

The chain carries TRBV25-1 and TRBJ2-7; D is unresolved. CDR3 size: 11 residues. The ends were cut back, 3 bases at V and 8 bases at J, with 8 bases in the middle. The germline gives CDR1 MGHDK, CDR2 SYGVNS. CDR3 nucleotide sequence: TGTGCCAGCAGTGACAAGGGAAAGCAGTACTTC. Its translation is CASSDKGKQYF.

This clonotype has a handful of counts. The J gene is TRBJ1-1, the V gene TRBV28, with D unresolved. CDR3 length equals 13 residues. V was cut by 9 bases and J by 3 bases, with 14 bases left in between. The germline V gene has CDR1 MDHEN and CDR2 SYDVKM. This chain's CDR3 is CASPGPRDTEAFF. The CDR3 coding sequence is TGTGCCAGTCCCGGGCCGAGGGACACTGAAGCTTTCTTT.

The chain recombines TRBV9 with TRBJ2-3; 8 positions match TRBD2. Losses at the gene ends were 4 bases for V and 3 bases for J; bases not matched to a gene: 10. Germline lookup yields CDR1 SGDLS and CDR2 YYNGEE. The CDR3 has 16 residues. The CDR3 loop is CASSPFAGGRTDTQYF. The CDR3 DNA reads as TGTGCCAGCAGCCCTTTCGCGGGAGGAAGGACAGATACGCAGTATTTT.

The table lists this clonotype with a few counts. This chain links TRBV6-2 or TRBV6-3 with TRBJ1-1; 9 bases match TRBD1. J gave up 1 base and V 4 bases, and 7 bases lay outside the gene matches. The CDR3 extends over 16 amino acids. Germline V lookup: CDR1 MNHEY, CDR2 SVGEGT. The DNA for the CDR3 is TGTGCCAGCAGTTCCGTACCGGGACAGGGGAACACTGAAGCTTTCTTT. This sequence encodes CASSSVPGQGNTEAFF.

The chain carries TRBV28 and TRBJ1-1; D gene unclear. Per the germline V gene, CDR1 is MDHEN and CDR2 is SYDVKM. V lost 7 bases and J 2 bases, leaving 8 bases between the germline ends. The CDR3 spans 12 residues. CDR3 in DNA: TGTGCCAGCATAACGACAAACACTGAAGCTTTCTTT. Protein: CASITTNTEAFF.

This clonotype has a handful of counts. V gene TRBV12-3 or TRBV12-4 combines with J gene TRBJ1-4; 8 bases line up with TRBD1. The CDR3 loop spans 14 amino acids. With 2 bases clipped from V and 5 bases from J, the junction kept 1 base outside the gene matches. As DNA, the CDR3 is TGTGCCAGCAGTTTAAGACAGGGGAATGAAAAACTGTTTTTT. Translation: CASSLRQGNEKLFF.

V gene TRBV7-9 combines with J gene TRBJ2-1; 7 bases are a match to TRBD2. Looked up from germline, CDR1 is SEHNR and CDR2 is FQNEAQ (reference sequence). V was pared by 2 bases and J by 6 bases, with 10 bases of the junction left unmatched. There are 16 residues in the CDR3. Here the CDR3 reads CASSLPSRGLSNEQFF. The CDR3 DNA is TGTGCCAGCAGCTTACCCAGCCGGGGACTAAGCAATGAGCAGTTCTTC.

This clonotype was seen only once. This rearrangement joins TRBV12-3 or TRBV12-4 to TRBJ2-7; 7 bases line up with TRBD2. The CDR3 covers 12 residues. V gave up 9 bases and J gave up 6 bases; unmatched junction bases: 8. The CDR3 protein is CASRGTGGEQYF. CDR3 coding DNA: TGTGCCAGTAGAGGGACGGGGGGCGAGCAGTACTTC.

This clonotype was counted between two and nine times. The chain is built from TRBV25-1 and TRBJ1-2, with a weak D call TRBD1 (6 bases). Germline CDR1 MGHDK, CDR2 SYGVNS. The V and J ends lost 6 bases and 3 bases respectively, with 11 bases between them. The CDR3 totals 13 residues. As DNA, the CDR3 is TGTGCCAGCAGAGACAGGTCTGACTATGGCTACACCTTC. Protein sequence: CASRDRSDYGYTF.

The V gene is TRBV11-2, the J gene TRBJ2-5, with TRBD1 as a possible D gene (7 bases). The CDR3 totals 14 residues. From germline, CDR1 is SGHAT and CDR2 FQNNGV. The V and J ends lost 4 bases and 2 bases respectively, with 11 bases between them. CDR3 residues: CASSSSGGQETQYF. The CDR3 DNA follows: TGTGCCAGCAGCTCATCAGGGGGGCAAGAGACCCAGTACTTC.

J is TRBJ1-1 and V is TRBV3-1; 9 nucleotides agree with TRBD1. Germline trimming cut 4 bases from V and 0 bases from J; bases unmatched to any gene: 6. CDR1 and CDR2 from the germline V gene are LGHDT and YNNKEL (reference sequence). The CDR3 has 16 residues. CDR3 loop: CASSPPGQGLNTEAFF. CDR3 coding DNA: TGTGCCAGCAGCCCACCGGGACAGGGATTGAACACTGAAGCTTTCTTT.

The V and J genes are TRBV29-1 and TRBJ2-7; 12 nucleotides agree with TRBD1. Germline CDR1 is SQVTM and CDR2 is ANQGSEA. Unmatched junction bases numbered 8, after V lost 5 bases and J lost 6 bases. This CDR3 spans 14 amino acids. The CDR3: CSVPGQGAGGEQYF. DNA for the CDR3: TGCAGCGTTCCGGGACAGGGGGCCGGGGGCGAGCAGTACTTC.